Following are 31 T cell receptor beta chains from one sample sequenced in a study of blood T cell repertoires in COVID-19. Profiled with immunoSEQ multiplex PCR; TCRdb holds only in-frame clones, not every one. This sample has roughly 50,000 clones; 90% occur once, and the top ten carry under 9%. Sequenced: peripheral blood. These receptors came from a woman in her thirties or forties with active COVID-19.

This clone has a single count. V gene TRBV2 combines with J gene TRBJ2-7, with D possibly matching TRBD1 (5 bases). Germline V gene sequence: CDR1 SNHLY, CDR2 FYNNEI. CDR3 length: 14 amino acids. Between the trimmed V and J ends, which lost 1 base and 0 bases, there was a span of 7 bases. CDR3 region: CASSEEGPSYEQYF. The CDR3 DNA is TGTGCCAGCAGTGAAGAGGGGCCCTCCTACGAGCAGTACTTC.

V usage is TRBV7-2 and J usage is TRBJ2-3; 8 bases are shared with TRBD2. Trimming took 3 bases from V and 6 from J; bases not matched to a gene: 8. This CDR3 is 15 amino acids long. CDR1 and CDR2 from the germline V gene are SGHTA and FQGNSA. CDR3 nucleotide sequence: TGTGCCAGCAGCTTTGACGGGGGGGCCATGGATACGCAGTATTTT. Its translation is CASSFDGGAMDTQYF.

The chain uses TRBV4-1 and TRBJ1-2; tentatively, D is TRBD1 (5 bases). This CDR3 contains 14 residues. Trimming took 0 bases from V and 5 from J, leaving 10 bases between them. From germline, CDR1 is MGHRA and CDR2 YSYEKL. The CDR3 is CASSQDGGTYGYTF. CDR3 coding DNA: TGCGCCAGCAGCCAAGATGGGGGGACTTATGGCTACACCTTC.

The chain combines TRBV3-1 (or the pseudogene TRBV3-2) with TRBJ2-5; TRBD2 is a possible D gene (7 bases). Trimming pared 1 base from V and 4 bases from J, leaving 19 bases between. The CDR3 runs 17 residues. Germline V gene lookup returns CDR1 LGHDT and CDR2 YNNKEL (reference sequence). CDR3 amino acids: CASSQVLRGGFLETQYF. CDR3 DNA sequence: TGTGCCAGCAGCCAAGTGTTGAGGGGGGGCTTCTTAGAGACCCAGTACTTC.

The chain employs TRBV7-3 and TRBJ2-1; 9 bases are shared with TRBD2. The CDR3 spans 15 residues. V was pared by 5 bases and J by 6 bases, with 8 bases of the junction left unmatched. Germline V CDR1 and CDR2: SGHTA, FQGTGA. CDR3 bases: TGTGCCAGCAGCACTGTAGCGGGGGAGTGCAATGAGCAGTTCTTC. Its translation is CASSTVAGECNEQFF. Looking up the rest from reference TRBV7-3 and TRBJ2-1 gives the full variable domain: GAGVSQTPSNKVTEKGKYVELRCDPISGHTALYWYRQSLGQGPEFLIYFQGTGAADDSGLPNDRFFAVRPEGSVSTLKIQRTERGDSAVYLCASSTVAGECNEQFFGPGTRLTVL.

J is TRBJ2-7 and V is TRBV6-5; TRBD2 is a possible D gene (6 bases). The ends were cut back, 6 bases at V and 9 bases at J, with 12 bases in the middle. The CDR3 is 11 amino acids. Germline values: CDR1 MNHEY, CDR2 SVGAGI. The CDR3 DNA reads TGTGCCAGCAGGGGAGTGGGGGGGCAGTACTTC. Its protein product is CASRGVGGQYF.

This sequence joins TRBV4-2 and TRBJ1-2, with 8 nucleotides matching TRBD1. Germline CDR1 is LGHNA and CDR2 is YNFKEQ. Trimming at V came to 5 bases and at J to 8 bases, leaving 7 bases not matched to a gene. The CDR3 covers 13 residues. DNA of the CDR3: TGTGCCAGCAGCTCAGGGGGCCGTAGGGGCTACACCTTC. Its translation: CASSSGGRRGYTF.

The chain carries TRBV6-6 and TRBJ1-4; TRBD1 agrees at 8 bases. The CDR3 runs to 16 residues. V dropped 5 bases and J dropped 5; count of bases not matched to a gene: 10. In germline, CDR1 is MNHNY, CDR2 SVGAGI (reference sequence). CDR3 protein: CASSPPGGLLNEKLFF. DNA of the CDR3: TGTGCCAGCAGTCCCCCAGGGGGCCTCCTCAATGAAAAACTGTTTTTT.

The gene calls are TRBV2 and TRBJ1-1; D not resolved. The CDR3 extends over 13 amino acids. With 1 base removed from V and 9 bases from J, the gap between germline ends came to 12 bases. Germline V CDR1 and CDR2: SNHLY, FYNNEI. CDR3 DNA: TGTGCCAGCAGTGAAGAACGAGGCAGCCAAGCTTTCTTT. Its protein is CASSEERGSQAFF.

This clone was seen only once. The chain is built from TRBV18 and TRBJ2-1; tentatively, D is TRBD1 (6 bases). This CDR3 comprises 12 residues. V dropped 4 bases and J dropped 7 bases, with 8 bases sitting between them. Germline values: CDR1 KGHSH, CDR2 LQKENI. The CDR3 bases are TGTGCCAGCTCACAACAGGGAAATGAGCAGTTCTTC. It translates to CASSQQGNEQFF.

The chain couples TRBV29-1 to TRBJ1-2; D is uncertain. The ends were cut back, 7 bases at V and 3 bases at J, with 9 bases in the middle. The CDR3 totals 11 residues. Germline CDR1 SQVTM, CDR2 ANQGSEA. The CDR3 coding sequence is TGCAGCGGGGGTTCGGACTATGGCTACACCTTC. This translates into CSGGSDYGYTF.

This clone appeared a single time. The rearrangement links TRBV6-5 to TRBJ1-6; TRBD1 matches at 7 bases. Germline V lookup: CDR1 MNHEY, CDR2 SVGAGI. The CDR3 loop spans 15 amino acids. The trim removed 5 bases at V and 6 bases at J, leaving 7 bases unmatched. This chain's CDR3 is CASSQLGTVNSPLHF. CDR3 sequence (DNA): TGTGCCAGCAGTCAACTCGGGACAGTTAATTCACCCCTCCACTTT.

J is TRBJ2-7 and V is TRBV9; 11 bases fit TRBD1. Germline lookup yields CDR1 SGDLS and CDR2 YYNGEE. J lost 7 bases, V lost 2 bases, and 5 bases had no gene match. The CDR3 is 14 residues long. CDR3 in DNA: TGTGCCAGCAGCGTCGGACAGGGGGCGAGGGAGCAGTACTTC. Protein sequence: CASSVGQGAREQYF.

The chain carries TRBV3-1 (or the pseudogene TRBV3-2) and TRBJ2-3; a possible D gene is TRBD2 (5 bases). V dropped 1 base and J dropped 7 bases, with 9 bases sitting between them. This CDR3 spans 13 amino acids. The germline V gene has CDR1 LGHDT and CDR2 YNNKEL (reference sequence). The CDR3 DNA reads as TGTGCCAGCAGCCAAGCCGGGGAAAATACGCAGTATTTT. It is translated as CASSQAGENTQYF.

This chain links TRBV19 with TRBJ1-2; D ambiguous. The CDR3 extends over 10 amino acids. Germline lookup yields CDR1 LNHDA and CDR2 SQIVND (reference sequence). The germline V and J ends were trimmed by 11 bases and 1 base, with 5 bases remaining between them. CDR3 loop: CASNNYGYTF. DNA for the CDR3: TGTGCCTCTAATAACTATGGCTACACCTTC. The variable domain in full, with the rest retrieved from reference TRBV19 and TRBJ1-2, is DGGITQSPKYLFRKEGQNVTLSCEQNLNHDAMYWYRQDPGQGLRLIYYSQIVNDFQKGDIAEGYSVSREKKESFPLTVTSAQKNPTAFYLCASNNYGYTFGSGTRLTVV.

The table lists this clone with a count of one. The same CDR3 is also encoded by other DNA sequences in this sample. The gene calls are TRBV18 and TRBJ2-2; no reliable D call. Germline V gene sequence: CDR1 KGHSH, CDR2 LQKENI. The V end lost 2 bases, the J end lost 6 bases, and 4 bases lay between the germline ends. This CDR3 contains 12 residues. For the CDR3, the DNA is TGTGCCAGCTCACCAGAGGCCGGGGAGCTGTTTTTT. Its translation is CASSPEAGELFF.

DNA of the CDR3: TGTGCCAGCAGCCCGGGTATCGATCAGCCCCAGCATTTT. Encoded protein: CASSPGIDQPQHF. This chain links TRBV11-3 with TRBJ1-5; D unclear. The V end lost 5 bases, the J end lost 5 bases, and 10 bases lay between the germline ends. Germline assignment: CDR1 SGHNT and CDR2 YENEEA. The length of the CDR3 is 13 residues.

This chain joins TRBV6-6 and TRBJ2-1, with 11 bases fitting TRBD2. This CDR3 is built from 16 residues. The J segment lost 6 bases and the V segment lost 2 bases, leaving 6 bases of the junction unmatched. Germline CDR1 MNHNY, CDR2 SVGAGI (reference sequence). The CDR3 loop reads CASSYPRTSGSNEQFF. For the CDR3, the DNA is TGTGCCAGCAGTTACCCGCGGACTAGCGGGTCCAATGAGCAGTTCTTC.

The rearrangement uses TRBV6-4 and TRBJ2-3; 7 bases agree with TRBD2. J gave up 5 bases and V 4 bases, and 6 bases lay outside the gene matches. The CDR3 spans 14 residues. Germline CDR1 and CDR2: MRHNA and SNTAGT. In nucleotides, the CDR3 is TGTGCCAGCAGTGTCAACGGGGAGGGAGATACGCAGTATTTT. This codes for CASSVNGEGDTQYF.

This sequence joins TRBV6-5 and TRBJ1-3, with 9 bases aligning to TRBD1. The junction had 7 bases not matched to a gene; V was cut back by 6 bases and J by 7 bases. Germline V gene sequence: CDR1 MNHEY, CDR2 SVGAGI. The length of the CDR3 is 14 residues. CDR3 in amino acids: CASRRQGVPNTIYF. The CDR3 DNA reads as TGTGCCAGCAGGAGACAGGGGGTGCCGAACACCATATATTTT.

Note on this clone: The junction departs from germline at one end; a sequencing error may be responsible. The J gene is TRBJ2-2, the V gene TRBV5-5; 11 positions agree with TRBD2. CDR3 length: 16 amino acids. Germline V gene data show CDR1 as SGHKS and CDR2 as YYEKEE (reference sequence). The CDR3, as DNA: TGTGCCCGCAGCACCTTAGCGGGGGGGCAAATCGGGGAGCTGTTTTTT. It encodes CARSTLAGGQIGELFF.

The V call is TRBV4-3, the J call TRBJ1-1; 10 bases map to TRBD1. Per the germline V gene, CDR1 is LGHNA and CDR2 is YSLEER. The CDR3 extends over 17 amino acids. The ends lost 3 bases at V and 3 bases at J; junction bases unmatched: 10. This chain's CDR3 is CASSQGTGVRGDTEAFF. The CDR3 DNA sequence: TGCGCCAGCAGCCAGGGGACAGGGGTTAGGGGGGACACTGAAGCTTTCTTT.

The CDR3 nucleotides read TGTGCCAGCAGCGAAACAAAAGCAGGGGTTAGGACTGAAGCTTTCTTT. Protein sequence: CASSETKAGVRTEAFF. V gene TRBV7-9 combines with J gene TRBJ1-1, with D possibly matching TRBD1 (6 bases). Germline V lookup: CDR1 SEHNR, CDR2 FQNEAQ (reference sequence). V gave up 5 bases and J gave up 5 bases, with 21 bases separating them. The CDR3 spans 16 residues.

The chain has TRBV21-1 and TRBJ2-2; the table's D gene call, TRBD2, was not cross checked with the DNA. TRBV21-1 is marked as a pseudogene. The CDR3 extends over 16 amino acids. In DNA, the CDR3 is TGTGCCAGCTCAGGGCTAGCGGGGGGCCGAGGCGGGGAGCTGTTTTTT. It encodes CASSGLAGGRGGELFF.

The V and J genes are TRBV19 and TRBJ2-3, with 7 bases matching TRBD1. Germline CDR1 is LNHDA and CDR2 is SQIVND (reference sequence). The CDR3 has 17 amino acids. With V trimmed by 4 bases and J by 2 bases, 12 bases remained unmatched. CDR3 in DNA: TGTGCCAGTAGTACCCTCTCCGGTACAGGGGTCACAGATACGCAGTATTTT. It specifies CASSTLSGTGVTDTQYF.

The V call is TRBV4-1, the J call TRBJ1-1; D call uncertain. CDR1 MGHRA and CDR2 YSYEKL come from the germline V gene. The CDR3 covers 14 residues. V was trimmed by 1 base and J by 1 base, leaving 7 bases between them. The CDR3 coding sequence is TGCGCCAGCAGCCAAGTAGCTCAGAACACTGAAGCTTTCTTT. This encodes CASSQVAQNTEAFF.

The genes are TRBV11-1 and TRBJ2-7; TRBD1 agrees at 11 bases. The germline gives CDR1 SGHAT, CDR2 FQDESV (reference sequence). The junction had 8 bases not matched to a gene; V was cut back by 8 bases and J by 2 bases. This CDR3 is 15 amino acids long. This CDR3 is CASALTGQGAYEQYF. CDR3 coding DNA: TGTGCCAGCGCCCTTACGGGACAGGGGGCCTACGAGCAGTACTTC.

CDR3 sequence (DNA): TGTGCCAGCAGCGGCGCCGGGACAGGGGATGGCTACACCTTC. It specifies CASSGAGTGDGYTF. The chain carries TRBV9 and TRBJ1-2; TRBD1 aligns across 10 bases. CDR3 size: 14 residues. Germline lookup yields CDR1 SGDLS and CDR2 YYNGEE. V lost 3 bases to trimming and J lost 6 bases; unmatched junction nucleotides: 5. The whole variable domain, remainder taken from reference TRBV9 and TRBJ1-2, is DSGVTQTPKHLITATGQRVTLRCSPRSGDLSVYWYQQSLDQGLQFLIQYYNGEERAKGNILERFSAQQFPDLHSELNLSSLELGDSALYFCASSGAGTGDGYTFGSGTRLTVV.

The chain joins TRBV5-4 to TRBJ2-1; 9 bases map to TRBD2. Germline V gene lookup returns CDR1 SGHNT and CDR2 YYREEE (reference sequence). This CDR3 contains 17 residues. After removal of 0 bases from V and 6 bases from J, the junction contained 10 bases not matched to a gene. CDR3 in DNA: TGTGCCAGCAGCTTGGCCGTGATAGCGGGGGCCAGCAATGAGCAGTTCTTC. This encodes CASSLAVIAGASNEQFF.

Comment on this clone: The sample holds other DNA sequences that translate to the same CDR3. The chain joins TRBV4-2 to TRBJ1-6; 9 nucleotides match TRBD1. CDR1 and CDR2 from the germline V gene are LGHNA and YNFKEQ. CDR3 length: 16 amino acids. Trimming removed 1 base from V and 4 bases from J; junction bases left unmatched: 2. The DNA of the CDR3 is TGTGCCAGCAGCCAAGCGGGACAGGGTTATAATTCACCCCTCCACTTT. It specifies CASSQAGQGYNSPLHF.

The chain links TRBV7-3 to TRBJ1-1, with 8 bases that match TRBD1. In germline, CDR1 is SGHTA, CDR2 FQGTGA. V shed 5 bases, J shed 5 bases, and the junction held 4 bases outside the gene matches. The length of the CDR3 is 13 residues. The chain's CDR3 is CASSTGGGTEAFF. The CDR3 region has the DNA TGTGCCAGCAGCACAGGGGGAGGGACTGAAGCTTTCTTT.